The present T cell receptor beta chain was sequenced within a study of kidney transplant recipient with SARS-CoV-2 infection. The sample holds many counts of this clonotype. TCRdb re-derived calls from the reads in MiXCR, one entry per CDR3 protein. Of 200,000 to 250,000 distinct CDR3 sequences in the sample, around 30% are singletons; the top ten hold around 6.8%. This CDR3 is built from 14 residues. This sequence originates from a male patient between 25 and 39 years old who had COVID-19 and was a kidney transplant recipient. Some T cells may have originated in the graft donor. J is TRBJ2-3 and V is TRBV3-2; the table's D call TRBD2 went unverified against the DNA. TRBV3-2 has pseudogene status. The input for sequencing was a blood sample, taken at baseline and on roughly day 110 from a kidney transplant recipient. The CDR3 DNA sequence: TGTGCCAGCAGCCAGGGAAGCGGAGCTGATACGCAGTATTTT. It is translated as CASSQGSGADTQYF.